This entry describes one T cell receptor (beta chain). This sample is part of a study of post-analysis software for immune sequencing data. cDNA libraries for TCR beta contained unique molecular identifiers. In TCRdb, the PCR reads were re-called with MiXCR into one record per CDR3 protein. Among hundreds of thousands of distinct CDR3 sequences, roughly 50% were seen once, and the ten largest hold 4.6%. The material sequenced was blood. This clonotype originated in a girl aged 5 to 17 with multiple sclerosis.

DNA for the CDR3: TGTGCCAGCAGCTCGACTAGCGGCAGAGGGGTCTACGAGCAGTACTTC. Translating gives CASSSTSGRGVYEQYF. V gene TRBV6-6 combines with J gene TRBJ2-7; 9 bases match TRBD2. V lost 6 bases, J lost 3 bases, and 12 bases stayed unmatched. The CDR3 is 16 amino acids. Germline V gene data show CDR1 as MNHNY and CDR2 as SVGAGI (reference sequence).